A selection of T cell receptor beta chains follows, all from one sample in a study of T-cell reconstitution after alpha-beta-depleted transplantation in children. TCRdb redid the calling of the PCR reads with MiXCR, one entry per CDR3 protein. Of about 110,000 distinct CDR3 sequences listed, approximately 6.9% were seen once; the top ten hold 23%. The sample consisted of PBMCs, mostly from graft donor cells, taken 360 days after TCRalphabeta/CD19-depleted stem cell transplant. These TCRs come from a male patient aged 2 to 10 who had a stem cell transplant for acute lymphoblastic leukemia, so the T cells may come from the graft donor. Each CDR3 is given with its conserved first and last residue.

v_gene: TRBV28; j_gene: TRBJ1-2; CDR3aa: CASSSGIGYGYTF
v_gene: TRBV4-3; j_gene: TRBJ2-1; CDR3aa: CASSRDWTSGDNEQFF
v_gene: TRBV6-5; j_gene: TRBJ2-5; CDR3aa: CASSYSIGETQYF
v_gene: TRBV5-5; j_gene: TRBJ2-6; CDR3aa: CASSFQARISGANVLTF
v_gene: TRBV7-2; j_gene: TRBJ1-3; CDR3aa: CASSLDASGNTIYF
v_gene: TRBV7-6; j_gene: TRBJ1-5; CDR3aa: CASSWGGSNQPQHF
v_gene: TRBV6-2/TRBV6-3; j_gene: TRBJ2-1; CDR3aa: CASSYRGREQFF
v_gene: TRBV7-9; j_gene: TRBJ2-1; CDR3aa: CASSLKSSYNEQFF
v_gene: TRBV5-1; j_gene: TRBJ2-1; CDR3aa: CASSLGDRVGYNEQFF
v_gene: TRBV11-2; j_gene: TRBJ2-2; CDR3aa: CASSRSPLAGESAGELFF
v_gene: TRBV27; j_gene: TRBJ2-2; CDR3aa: CASSLIVRAGELFF
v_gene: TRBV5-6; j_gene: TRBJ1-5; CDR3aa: CASSSTYSNQPQHF
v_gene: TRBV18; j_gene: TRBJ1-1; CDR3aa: CASSPRGVLPSVDTEAFF
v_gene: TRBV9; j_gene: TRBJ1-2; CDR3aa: CASSVEPPQGTYGYTF
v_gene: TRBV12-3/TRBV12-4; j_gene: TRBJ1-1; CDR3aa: CANRGGTEAFF
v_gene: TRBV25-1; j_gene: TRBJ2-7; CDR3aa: CASSEWGSSYEQYF
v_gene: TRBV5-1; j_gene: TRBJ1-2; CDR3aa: CASSTGTGALGYTF
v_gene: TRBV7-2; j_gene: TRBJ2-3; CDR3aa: CASSPLHAPDTQYF
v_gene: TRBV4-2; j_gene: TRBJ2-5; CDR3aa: CASSQTGEETQYF
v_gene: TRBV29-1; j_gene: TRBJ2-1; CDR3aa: CSVVAGGPANEQFF
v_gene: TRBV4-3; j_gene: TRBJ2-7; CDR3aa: CASSQVGGRSYEQYF
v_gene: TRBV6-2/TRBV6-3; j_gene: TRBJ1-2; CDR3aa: CASSYGGGTYGYTF
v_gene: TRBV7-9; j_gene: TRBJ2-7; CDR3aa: CASSPGGHEQYF
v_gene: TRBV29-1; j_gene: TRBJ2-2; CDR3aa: CSAKGQGPGELFF
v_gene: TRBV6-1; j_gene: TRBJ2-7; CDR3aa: CASSEIRVYEQYF
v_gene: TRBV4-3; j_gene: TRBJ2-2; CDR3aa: CASSPDRLGTGELFF
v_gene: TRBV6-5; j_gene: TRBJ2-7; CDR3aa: CASSYSQEPHLISSYEQYF
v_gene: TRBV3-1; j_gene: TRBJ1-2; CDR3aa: CASSQGDYGYTF
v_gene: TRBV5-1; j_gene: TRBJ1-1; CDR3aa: CASSLELGRGTEAFF
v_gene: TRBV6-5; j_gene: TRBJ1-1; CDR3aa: CASNIGRGTEAFF
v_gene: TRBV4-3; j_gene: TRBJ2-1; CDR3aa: CASSQDQGNEQFF
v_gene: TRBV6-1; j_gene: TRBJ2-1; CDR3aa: CASRRPRGNEQFF
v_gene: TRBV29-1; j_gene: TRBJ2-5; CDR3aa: CSVEQGVQETQYF
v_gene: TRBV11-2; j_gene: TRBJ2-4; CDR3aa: CASSLGGGVTKNIQYF
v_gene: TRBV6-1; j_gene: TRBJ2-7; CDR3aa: CASSVIRQFYEQYF
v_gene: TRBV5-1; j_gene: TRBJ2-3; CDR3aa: CASSLEAITDTQYF
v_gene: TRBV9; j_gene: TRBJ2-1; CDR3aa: CASSSGTLAGTYNEQFF
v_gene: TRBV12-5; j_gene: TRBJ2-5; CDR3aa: CASGLKETQYF
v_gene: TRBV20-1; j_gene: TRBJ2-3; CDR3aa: CSATVLLNQPSVGRRTDTQYF
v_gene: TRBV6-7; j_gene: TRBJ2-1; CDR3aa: CASITGLAGAGNEQFF